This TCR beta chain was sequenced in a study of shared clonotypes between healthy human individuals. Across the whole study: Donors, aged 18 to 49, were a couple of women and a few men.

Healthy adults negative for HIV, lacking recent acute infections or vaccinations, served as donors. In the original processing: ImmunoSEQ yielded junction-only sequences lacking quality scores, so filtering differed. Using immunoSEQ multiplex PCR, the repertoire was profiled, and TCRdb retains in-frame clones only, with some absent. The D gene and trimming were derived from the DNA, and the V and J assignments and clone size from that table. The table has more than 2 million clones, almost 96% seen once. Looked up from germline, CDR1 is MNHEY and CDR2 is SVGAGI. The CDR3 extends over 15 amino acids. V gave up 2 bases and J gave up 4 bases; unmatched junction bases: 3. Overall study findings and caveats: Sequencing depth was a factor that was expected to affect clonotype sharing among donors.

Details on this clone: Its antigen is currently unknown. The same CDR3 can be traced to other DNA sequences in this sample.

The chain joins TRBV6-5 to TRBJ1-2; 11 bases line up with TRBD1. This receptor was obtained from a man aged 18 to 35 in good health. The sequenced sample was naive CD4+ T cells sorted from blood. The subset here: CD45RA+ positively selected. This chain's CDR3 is CASSYRDRGGYGYTF. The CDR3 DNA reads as TGTGCCAGCAGTTACCGGGACAGGGGGGGCTATGGCTACACCTTC.